This T cell receptor beta chain derives from a study of cytomegalovirus exposure and HLA in healthy donors. General study results and limits: With later analysis, a missense DCLRE1C variant became linked to TCR beta V- and J-gene trimming.

As to this clone: Its antigen is undetermined.

PCR used 60 Vbeta primers and 13 Jbeta primers. The assay was immunoSEQ multiplex PCR, and TCRdb's table has in-frame clones only and misses some. Found here are 90,000 to 120,000 clones, roughly 85% of them singletons; the top ten hold about 3.4%. The CDR3 length is 14 residues. Per the germline V gene, CDR1 is WNHNN and CDR2 is SYGVQD (reference sequence). V was cut by 4 bases and J by 8 bases, with 15 bases left in between. The source is a middle-aged woman in good health and CMV-seronegative. Sequenced input: PBMCs. The rearrangement links TRBV10-1 to TRBJ2-1, with D perhaps TRBD1 (5 bases). The CDR3 coding sequence is TGCGCCAGCAGTGGTGGGGCCCTCCGGGATGAGCAGTTCTTC. Translation gives CASSGGALRDEQFF.